A selection of T cell receptor beta chains follows, all from one sample in a study of blood T cell repertoires in COVID-19. Method: immunoSEQ multiplex PCR; TCRdb's copy keeps in-frame clones and lacks some. The sample contains around 500,000 clones, 70% to 90% of which appear only once. Specimen: peripheral blood. Receptor source: a human donor in a cohort sampled during active COVID-19. The CDR3 runs from the conserved cysteine through the conserved F or W. Fields, in order: D gene, V gene, J gene, clone size, CDR3 DNA, CDR3 protein. D genes are given only for firm matches. Expanded clones are given a class, and other clones once, few, many or no size at all.

d_call: .
v_call: TRBV10-3
j_call: TRBJ2-1
clone_size: .
cdr3_nt: TGTGCCATCAGTGAGTCCCCTAATGAGCAGTTCTTC
cdr3_aa: CAISESPNEQFF

d_call: .
v_call: TRBV25-1
j_call: TRBJ2-6
clone_size: .
cdr3_nt: TGTGCCAGCAGTGCCCTGGCGGACTCTGGGGCCAACGTCCTGACTTTC
cdr3_aa: CASSALADSGANVLTF

d_call: TRBD1
v_call: TRBV5-1
j_call: TRBJ2-7
clone_size: .
cdr3_nt: TGCGCCAGCAGGGGACAGGGGGCGGGCGAGCAGTACTTC
cdr3_aa: CASRGQGAGEQYF

d_call: .
v_call: TRBV6-5
j_call: TRBJ1-2
clone_size: few
cdr3_nt: TGTGCCAGCAGTTCAGAGGGATCGGGTGGCTACACCTTC
cdr3_aa: CASSSEGSGGYTF

d_call: TRBD1
v_call: TRBV7-2
j_call: TRBJ1-1
clone_size: .
cdr3_nt: TGTGCCAGCAGCCCGACAGGGATGAGCACTGAAGCTTTCTTT
cdr3_aa: CASSPTGMSTEAFF

d_call: .
v_call: TRBV15
j_call: TRBJ1-3
clone_size: few
cdr3_nt: TGTGCCACCAGCGCCTTGGGGAGTGGAAACACCATATATTTT
cdr3_aa: CATSALGSGNTIYF

d_call: .
v_call: TRBV3-1/TRBV3-2
j_call: TRBJ2-3
clone_size: .
cdr3_nt: TGTGCCAGCAGCCAAGTTGGGACTCTAGATACGCAGTATTTT
cdr3_aa: CASSQVGTLDTQYF

d_call: TRBD2
v_call: TRBV7-3
j_call: TRBJ2-7
clone_size: .
cdr3_nt: TGTGCCAGCAGCCTATTAAGCGGGAGGCATACCTACGAGCAGTACTTC
cdr3_aa: CASSLLSGRHTYEQYF

d_call: TRBD2
v_call: TRBV18
j_call: TRBJ2-7
clone_size: .
cdr3_nt: TGTGCCAGCTCCCCGACTAGCGACGAGCAGTACTTC
cdr3_aa: CASSPTSDEQYF

d_call: .
v_call: TRBV9
j_call: TRBJ1-2
clone_size: .
cdr3_nt: TGTGCCAGCAGCGTAGTATCTTCGGGGGGCGCGGGTGGCTACACCTTC
cdr3_aa: CASSVVSSGGAGGYTF